The 8 T cell receptor beta chains given below trace back to one sample, sequenced in a study of blood T cells in healthy people across ages. Sample-barcoded 5' priming and a J-beta primer mix drove a second PCR of 7 to 11 cycles. TCRdb reanalysed the 5' RACE reads using MiXCR and keeps one entry per CDR3 protein. The repertoire holds about 290,000 distinct CDR3 sequences, roughly 26% seen once, with 25% to 30% in the top ten. Source material: blood. The receptors were sampled from an older woman in good health.

The CDR3 nucleotides read TGTGCCAGCAGTTTTGGAAACACCATATATTTT. Protein sequence: CASSFGNTIYF. The chain has TRBV12-3 or TRBV12-4 and TRBJ1-3; D gene unclear. The CDR3 is made up of 11 amino acids. Deletions cut 3 bases from V and 3 bases from J, with 0 bases between.

CDR3 DNA sequence: TGTGCCAGCAGGATTCAGGGGTTTCGCTACGAGCAGTACTTC. As protein: CASRIQGFRYEQYF. The gene calls are TRBV28 and TRBJ2-5, with D possibly matching TRBD1 (6 bases). The last part of the DNA fits TRBJ2-7 better; the J call may be wrong. From germline, CDR1 is MDHEN and CDR2 SYDVKM. The CDR3 consists of 14 residues.

Ten or more counts support this clonotype. The chain carries TRBV20-1 and TRBJ1-4; possible D gene TRBD1, 5 bases. The length of the CDR3 is 14 residues. V shed 3 bases and J shed 6 bases, with 14 bases lying between them. CDR1 and CDR2 from the germline V gene are DFQATT and SNEGSKA (reference sequence). CDR3 sequence: CSASGGDRDEKLFF. CDR3 nucleotides: TGCAGTGCTAGTGGGGGGGATAGGGATGAAAAACTGTTTTTT.

The chain has TRBV7-2 and TRBJ1-6, with TRBD1 identical over 7 bases. Per the germline V gene, CDR1 is SGHTA and CDR2 is FQGNSA. Germline trimming cut 5 bases from V and 5 bases from J; bases unmatched to any gene: 6. This CDR3 region has 15 residues. The CDR3 sequence: CASSTRQGNNSPLHF. Written as DNA, the CDR3 is TGTGCCAGCAGCACCCGACAGGGAAATAATTCACCCCTCCACTTT. Supplemented by reference TRBV7-2 and TRBJ1-6, the full variable domain reads GAGVSQSPSNKVTEKGKDVELRCDPISGHTALYWYRQSLGQGLEFLIYFQGNSAPDKSGLPSDRFSAERTGGSVSTLTIQRTQQEDSAVYLCASSTRQGNNSPLHFGNGTRLTVT.

A few counts support this clonotype. An end of the junction does not agree with germline; a read error may underlie this. The chain recombines TRBV7-9 with TRBJ2-1; D may match TRBD1 or TRBD2 (5 bases each). Germline CDR1 is SEHNR and CDR2 is FQNEAQ (reference sequence). The length of the CDR3 is 14 residues. The CDR3 here is CARGATSSHNEQFF. DNA of the CDR3: TGTGCGAGGGGTGCGACAAGCTCCCACAATGAGCAGTTCTTC.

There are a few counts of this clonotype. The chain couples TRBV30 to TRBJ2-1; 16 bases agree with TRBD2. This CDR3 region has 14 residues. Looked up from germline, CDR1 is GTSNPN and CDR2 is SVGIG (reference sequence). The V segment lost 2 bases and the J segment 10 bases; nucleotides outside the gene matches: 2. Here the CDR3 reads CAWSLGLAGGEQFF. The CDR3 region has the DNA TGTGCCTGGAGTCTGGGACTAGCGGGGGGGGAGCAGTTCTTC. The full variable domain, completed using reference TRBV30 and TRBJ2-1, is SQTIHQWPATLVQPVGSPLSLECTVEGTSNPNLYWYRQAAGRGLQLLFYSVGIGQISSEVPQNLSASRPQDRQFILSSKKLLLSDSGFYLCAWSLGLAGGEQFFGPGTRLTVL.

A few counts support this clonotype. This chain connects TRBV29-1 to TRBJ2-5, with 11 bases aligning to TRBD2. The better agreement between TRBJ2-1 and the DNA end casts doubt on the J call. The CDR3 runs 16 residues. Germline CDR1 SQVTM, CDR2 ANQGSEA. CDR3 amino acids: CSVEDLTSGSLNEQFF. DNA for the CDR3: TGCAGCGTTGAAGATCTTACTAGCGGGAGTCTCAATGAGCAGTTCTTC.

This clonotype was seen only a few times. The chain employs TRBV5-1 and TRBJ2-5; tentatively, D is TRBD1 or TRBD2 (5 bases each). The DNA end is more similar to TRBJ2-7, so the J call may be wrong. The CDR3 runs 15 residues. Per the germline V gene, CDR1 is SGHRS and CDR2 is YFSETQ. The CDR3 DNA reads TGCGCCAGCAGCCGGGACGGAGATCCCTCCTACGAGCAGTACTTC. Its translation is CASSRDGDPSYEQYF.